This record looks at one T cell receptor (beta chain) sequence and its context. The antigen remains undetermined. Clones were sequenced by immunoSEQ multiplex PCR, and TCRdb holds only the in-frame ones, with some missing. Of some 3,100 clones in the sample, over 55% were seen once. The tumor samples were collected prior to definitive surgery or chemotherapy. Germline V gene data show CDR1 as SEHNR and CDR2 as FQNEAQ (reference sequence). V trimming: 5 bases; J trimming: 5 bases; junction bases outside the gene matches: 10. There are 17 residues in the CDR3. This entry belongs to a study of high-grade serous ovarian cancer treatment subgroups. Overall study findings and caveats: TCR clonal relatedness correlated positively with neoantigen level. Only CDR3 was analyzed; CDR1 and CDR2 were not.

The sequence came from a human donor with high-grade serous ovarian cancer. The J gene is TRBJ2-5, the V gene TRBV7-9; TRBD2 matches at 14 bases. Sequenced input: tumor tissue. CDR3 coding DNA: TGTGCCAGCAGCCCGAGCATGGGACTAGCGGGGGTGGAGACCCAGTACTTC. Translating it yields CASSPSMGLAGVETQYF.